Shown below are 20 T cell receptor beta chains from a single sample sequenced in a study of T cell repertoires in cytomegalovirus infection. From the reads, TCRdb called clonotypes with MiXCR, one entry per CDR3 protein. The sample includes hundreds of thousands of distinct CDR3 sequences, roughly a tenth of them seen just once. Specimen: PBMCs. These receptors were collected from a human donor in good health (CMV status not recorded). Some clones in this sample may be carry-over from other donors' samples.

J is TRBJ1-3 and V is TRBV20-1, with a possible D match to TRBD1 (5 bases). CDR1 is DFQATT and CDR2 is SNEGSKA in the germline V gene (reference sequence). This CDR3 spans 14 amino acids. Between the trimmed V and J ends, which lost 4 bases and 0 bases, there was a span of 10 bases. As DNA, the CDR3 is TGCAGTGCTAAAGACAGTTTCTCTGGAAACACCATATATTTT. Translated, it gives CSAKDSFSGNTIYF.

At least ten counts were recorded for this clonotype. The chain uses TRBV4-2 and TRBJ2-2; 8 bases map to TRBD2. After removal of 7 bases from V and 0 bases from J, the junction contained 10 bases not matched to a gene. From germline, CDR1 is LGHNA and CDR2 YNFKEQ. CDR3 length equals 17 residues. The CDR3 nucleotides read TGTGCCAGCACCCCCCTACTAGCGGCCGCGAACACCGGGGAGCTGTTTTTT. Protein sequence: CASTPLLAAANTGELFF.

This clonotype was observed at least ten times. The chain joins TRBV4-2 to TRBJ2-7, with 7 nucleotides matching TRBD1. The CDR3 consists of 16 residues. CDR1 is LGHNA, CDR2 YNFKEQ, per germline. V gave up 4 bases and J gave up 0 bases; unmatched junction bases: 9. This CDR3 reads CASSPSGTALSYEQYF. In nucleotides, the CDR3 is TGTGCCAGCAGCCCTAGTGGGACAGCCCTCTCCTACGAGCAGTACTTC.

As for this clonotype: A much larger clone lies a single base off, so this may be a read error. Because the CDR3 is missing its conserved closing phenylalanine or tryptophan, this is likely a read error. The rearrangement uses TRBV9 and TRBJ2-1, with 9 bases that match TRBD1. Germline CDR1 and CDR2: SGDLS and YYNGEE. Unmatched junction bases numbered 13, after V lost 6 bases and J lost 9 bases. The CDR3 is 15 residues long. Here the CDR3 reads CASTPSGTGLGEQFL. The CDR3 DNA is TGTGCCAGCACTCCCTCCGGGACAGGGCTTGGTGAGCAGTTCCTC.

This clonotype was found many times. The chain uses TRBV7-3 and TRBJ2-2; 8 bases are shared with TRBD2. The length of the CDR3 is 14 residues. The germline gives CDR1 SGHTA, CDR2 FQGTGA. J lost 6 bases, V lost 5 bases, and 5 bases had no gene match. In nucleotides, the CDR3 is TGTGCCAGCAGCCGGACTAGCAATCCCGGGGAGCTGTTTTTT. It translates to CASSRTSNPGELFF. Full variable domain (rest looked up from reference TRBV7-3 and TRBJ2-2): GAGVSQTPSNKVTEKGKYVELRCDPISGHTALYWYRQSLGQGPEFLIYFQGTGAADDSGLPNDRFFAVRPEGSVSTLKIQRTERGDSAVYLCASSRTSNPGELFFGEGSRLTVL.

The table lists this clonotype with many counts. J is TRBJ1-2 and V is TRBV20-1; D call uncertain. The CDR3 has 14 amino acids. Trimming cost V 5 bases and J 6 bases, with 19 bases left between them. Germline-derived CDR1 and CDR2 are DFQATT and SNEGSKA (reference sequence). The CDR3 DNA sequence: TGCAGTGCTTTCGACGGGCGCAGAAGGGATGGCTACACCTTC. It is translated as CSAFDGRRRDGYTF.

In its sample, this clonotype was seen many times. The V and J genes are TRBV7-2 and TRBJ1-5; D not resolved. V was trimmed by 3 bases and J by 0 bases, leaving 3 bases between them. The CDR3 consists of 13 residues. CDR1 SGHTA and CDR2 FQGNSA come from the germline V gene. This chain's CDR3 is CASSFHSNQPQHF. The CDR3 DNA sequence: TGTGCCAGCAGCTTTCATAGCAATCAGCCCCAGCATTTT.

In this sample, this clonotype turned up many times. This rearrangement joins TRBV7-2 to TRBJ2-1, with D possibly being TRBD2 (5 bases). This CDR3 is 17 amino acids long. Germline V gene sequence: CDR1 SGHTA, CDR2 FQGNSA. V was clipped by 0 bases and J by 0 bases, with 12 bases between them. The CDR3 loop reads CASSLAWTSNSYNEQFF. In nucleotides, the CDR3 is TGTGCCAGCAGCTTAGCTTGGACTTCGAACTCCTACAATGAGCAGTTCTTC.

Notes on this clonotype: Possible read error: a much larger clone is one base away. The chain is built from TRBV5-1 and TRBJ2-2, with D perhaps matching TRBD1 or TRBD2 (5 bases each). Per germline, CDR1 SGHRS and CDR2 YFSETQ. This CDR3 spans 14 amino acids. The V gene lost 0 bases and the J gene lost 7 bases, with 10 bases spanning the gap. CDR3 bases: TGCGCCAGCAGCTTGGCCAAGGGGAGCGGGGAGCTGTTTTTT. Residues: CASSLAKGSGELFF.

The sample holds many counts of this clonotype. The gene calls are TRBV20-1 and TRBJ2-7; 10 bases agree with TRBD1. In germline, CDR1 is DFQATT, CDR2 SNEGSKA (reference sequence). There are 15 residues in the CDR3. Trimming cost V 3 bases and J 4 bases; bases outside gene matches: 9. In DNA form, the CDR3 reads TGCAGTGCTAGGGGGTCGACAGGGGGCTTGTACGAGCAGTACTTC. Translation gives CSARGSTGGLYEQYF.

This clonotype was counted many times. The chain joins TRBV20-1 to TRBJ1-6; the D is unclear. Germline V gives CDR1 DFQATT, CDR2 SNEGSKA (reference sequence). This CDR3 region has 15 residues. V lost 3 bases and J 9 bases, leaving 18 bases between the germline ends. This CDR3 is CSASRPPERGSPLHF. CDR3 bases: TGCAGTGCTAGCCGACCCCCTGAGAGAGGTTCACCCCTCCACTTT.

This chain connects TRBV12-3 or TRBV12-4 to TRBJ2-5, with D possibly being TRBD2 (5 bases). The germline V and J ends were trimmed by 7 bases and 5 bases, with 11 bases remaining between them. The CDR3 spans 12 residues. The CDR3 here is CASTRGSETQYF. Written as DNA, the CDR3 is TGTGCCAGCACACGGGGATCGGAGACCCAGTACTTC.

The table lists this clonotype with many counts. The chain joins TRBV4-1 to TRBJ2-1; no clear D. CDR1 and CDR2 from the germline V gene are MGHRA and YSYEKL. Trimming pared 8 bases from V and 4 bases from J, leaving 12 bases between. The CDR3 contains 13 residues. CDR3 residues: CASSPEPYNEQFF. The CDR3 DNA sequence: TGCGCCAGCTCTCCGGAACCGTACAATGAGCAGTTCTTC.

This clonotype was seen many times. The chain recombines TRBV7-2 with TRBJ2-3; D uncertain. V was pared by 6 bases and J by 4 bases, with 8 bases between. In germline, CDR1 is SGHTA, CDR2 FQGNSA. This CDR3 is 12 amino acids long. The CDR3 coding sequence is TGTGCCAGCAGAGACTCCGCAGATACGCAGTATTTT. As protein: CASRDSADTQYF.

This clonotype was seen many times. The CDR3 here is CASSSLGQSTDTQYF. The DNA for the CDR3 is TGTGCCAGCAGCTCCCTTGGGCAAAGCACAGATACGCAGTATTTT. V is TRBV7-2 and J is TRBJ2-3; no firm D call. The germline gives CDR1 SGHTA, CDR2 FQGNSA. Trimming took off 4 bases at V and 0 bases at J, with 11 bases between the two ends. The CDR3 contains 15 residues.

V and J are TRBV15 and TRBJ2-3; perhaps D is TRBD1 or TRBD2 (5 bases each). Trimming removed 1 base from V and 1 base from J, with 18 bases in between. The CDR3 is 18 residues long. Germline V gene sequence: CDR1 LNHNV, CDR2 YYDKDF (reference sequence). The CDR3 region has the DNA TGTGCCACCAGCAGAGTCCGGGACCTCGATTTAGGCACAGATACGCAGTATTTT. It specifies CATSRVRDLDLGTDTQYF.

The chain is built from TRBV6-6 and TRBJ2-2; TRBD1 matches 8 bases. The germline V gene encodes CDR1 MNHNY and CDR2 SVGAGI (reference sequence). The CDR3 covers 14 residues. Trimming removed 7 bases from V and 0 bases from J; junction bases left unmatched: 1. CDR3 in amino acids: CASKGQANTGELFF. Here the CDR3 DNA reads TGTGCCAGCAAGGGACAGGCGAACACCGGGGAGCTGTTTTTT.

This clonotype was counted a single time. The V and J genes are TRBV4-2 and TRBJ2-1; 14 positions match TRBD2. This CDR3 is 19 amino acids long. With 0 bases clipped from V and 2 bases from J, the junction kept 6 bases outside the gene matches. CDR1 LGHNA and CDR2 YNFKEQ come from the germline V gene. CDR3 nucleotide sequence: TGTGCCAGCAGCCAAGACCCGACTAGCGGGGGGGCCGCCTACAATGAGCAGTTCTTC. Protein sequence: CASSQDPTSGGAAYNEQFF.

This clonotype has ten or more counts. The V call is TRBV7-2, the J call TRBJ1-2; D is unresolved. The CDR3 extends over 15 amino acids. Germline V CDR1 and CDR2: SGHTA, FQGNSA. V lost 1 base, J lost 6 bases, and 15 bases lay in between. In DNA form, the CDR3 reads TGTGCCAGCAGCTTAGGCCAGGTCCTAAAGGATGGCTACACCTTC. As protein: CASSLGQVLKDGYTF.

This clonotype was counted at least ten times. The chain carries TRBV2 and TRBJ1-1, with D unresolved. The length of the CDR3 is 14 residues. V was cut by 1 base and J by 7 bases, with 13 bases left in between. Looked up from germline, CDR1 is SNHLY and CDR2 is FYNNEI. CDR3 bases: TGTGCCAGCAGTGAAGTGGATGGGCGGGGTGAAGCTTTCTTT. Translated: CASSEVDGRGEAFF.